Each of the 14 T cell receptor beta chains below was sequenced from the same sample in a study of beta chain features in type 1 diabetes. cDNA synthesis used the whole RNA isolate, giving expressed TCRB sequences. TCRdb's table, derived via immunoSEQ multiplex PCR, lists solely in-frame clones and lacks some. The sample includes fewer than 200,000 clones, 13% seen only once; the top ten take less than 0.7%. Sequences were obtained from central memory CD4+ T cells from blood. The receptors originated from a woman under 30 in good health.

The table lists this clone with a count of one. The chain combines TRBV6-1 with TRBJ2-3; a weak D match, TRBD2 (5 bases). Germline loops: CDR1 MNHNS, CDR2 SASEGT. V lost 5 bases to trimming and J lost 4 bases, with 10 bases between them. The CDR3 has 13 residues. The DNA for the CDR3 is TGTGCCAGCAGTCTAACTAGAGCAGATACGCAGTATTTT. It specifies CASSLTRADTQYF.

The chain combines TRBV13 with TRBJ2-7; 15 bases match TRBD2. V trimming: 5 bases; J trimming: 3 bases; junction bases outside the gene matches: 8. Germline V CDR1 and CDR2: PRHDT, FYEKMQ (reference sequence). The CDR3 extends over 17 amino acids. The CDR3 loop reads CASSLLGTSGRFYEQYF. In DNA form, the CDR3 reads TGTGCCAGCAGCCTCCTGGGGACTAGCGGGAGGTTCTACGAGCAGTACTTC.

V gene TRBV4-2 combines with J gene TRBJ2-2; 7 nucleotides match TRBD1. This CDR3 region has 18 residues. CDR1 is LGHNA and CDR2 is YNFKEQ in the germline V gene. The V segment lost 5 bases and the J segment 2 bases; nucleotides outside the gene matches: 14. Written as DNA, the CDR3 is TGTGCCAGCAGCATCAGCCGACAGGGATCCCTTAACACCGGGGAGCTGTTTTTT. It specifies CASSISRQGSLNTGELFF.

The chain links TRBV4-2 to TRBJ1-5, with D hard to call. V lost 1 base and J 2 bases, leaving 6 bases between the germline ends. The germline V gene encodes CDR1 LGHNA and CDR2 YNFKEQ. The CDR3 is made up of 14 amino acids. CDR3 loop: CASSQGEGNQPQHF. CDR3 DNA sequence: TGTGCCAGCAGCCAAGGCGAAGGCAATCAGCCCCAGCATTTT.

A few counts support this clone. The rearrangement links TRBV7-2 to TRBJ1-1; the D gene is possibly TRBD1 (5 bases). Per germline, CDR1 SGHTA and CDR2 FQGNSA. The CDR3 extends over 11 amino acids. V lost 5 bases and J 7 bases, leaving 8 bases between the germline ends. Here the CDR3 DNA reads TGTGCCAGCAGCCCCCAGGGTGAAGCTTTCTTT. Amino acids: CASSPQGEAFF.

This clone was counted at least ten times. This chain links TRBV18 with TRBJ1-5; possible D gene TRBD1, 5 bases. This CDR3 comprises 13 residues. V dropped 6 bases and J dropped 11 bases, with 17 bases sitting between them. From germline, CDR1 is KGHSH and CDR2 LQKENI. CDR3 in amino acids: CASSKAPGEAQHF. The CDR3 DNA sequence: TGTGCCAGCTCTAAGGCCCCGGGGGAAGCCCAGCATTTT.

J is TRBJ2-7 and V is TRBV28; 13 positions agree with TRBD2. The CDR3 length is 17 residues. The J segment lost 4 bases and the V segment lost 4 bases, leaving 10 bases of the junction unmatched. Germline CDR1 MDHEN, CDR2 SYDVKM. The CDR3: CASSSTRTSGRSYEQYF. The CDR3 region has the DNA TGTGCCAGCAGTTCCACCCGGACTAGCGGGAGAAGTTACGAGCAGTACTTC.

The table lists this clone with many counts. This chain links TRBV14 with TRBJ2-6, with D possibly TRBD1 on 5 matching bases. V was cut by 4 bases and J by 0 bases, with 16 bases left in between. CDR1 is SGHDN and CDR2 is FVKESK in the germline V gene. There are 18 residues in the CDR3. The CDR3 is CASSLRSTVPSGANVLTF. The CDR3 nucleotides read TGTGCCAGCAGCCTTCGATCGACAGTTCCCTCTGGGGCCAACGTCCTGACTTTC.

This rearrangement joins TRBV2 to TRBJ2-7; D is undetermined. The CDR3 has 11 residues. Trimming took off 6 bases at V and 0 bases at J, with 3 bases between the two ends. CDR1 and CDR2 (germline): SNHLY, FYNNEI. The CDR3 coding sequence is TGTGCCAGCAGCTTCTCCTACGAGCAGTACTTC. It yields the protein CASSFSYEQYF.

V usage is TRBV27 and J usage is TRBJ1-4; TRBD1 matches 9 bases. The CDR3 is 16 amino acids. J lost 8 bases, V lost 5 bases, and 12 bases had no gene match. The germline CDR1 and CDR2 sequences are MNHEY and SMNVEV (reference sequence). The CDR3 region has the DNA TGTGCCAGCAGTCCCACCGGGACAGGGTATAGAGAAAAACTGTTTTTT. It specifies CASSPTGTGYREKLFF.

J is TRBJ2-1 and V is TRBV28; TRBD1 might be the D (5 bases). Germline V lookup: CDR1 MDHEN, CDR2 SYDVKM. The ends were cut back, 5 bases at V and 9 bases at J, with 11 bases in the middle. This CDR3 contains 12 residues. The CDR3 loop is CASSPPRGEQFF. As DNA, the CDR3 is TGTGCCAGCAGTCCGCCTAGGGGTGAGCAGTTCTTC.

The chain couples TRBV11-2 to TRBJ2-4; 8 nucleotides match TRBD2. CDR3 size: 15 residues. Per the germline V gene, CDR1 is SGHAT and CDR2 is FQNNGV. After removal of 4 bases from V and 1 base from J, the junction contained 3 bases not matched to a gene. CDR3 nucleotide sequence: TGTGCCAGCAGCTCCCAGCGGGGGGCCAAAAACATTCAGTACTTC. It yields the protein CASSSQRGAKNIQYF.

This clone has a handful of counts. The rearrangement joins TRBV5-4 to TRBJ1-2, with TRBD1 identical over 8 bases. Germline lookup yields CDR1 SGHNT and CDR2 YYREEE (reference sequence). The CDR3 spans 16 residues. V lost 0 bases, J lost 1 base, and 5 bases stayed unmatched. For the CDR3, the DNA is TGTGCCAGCAGCTTGGCCGGACAGGGAGTTAACTATGGCTACACCTTC. It is translated as CASSLAGQGVNYGYTF.

The chain links TRBV23-1 to TRBJ2-7; no clear D. TRBV23-1 is designated an ORF whose function remains uncertain. The CDR3 is made up of 15 amino acids. The ends were cut back, 3 bases at V and 2 bases at J, with 14 bases in the middle. The CDR3 sequence is CASSHSSPVTYEQYF. CDR3 in DNA: TGCGCCAGCAGTCACTCATCCCCAGTTACCTACGAGCAGTACTTC.